The clone carrying this T cell receptor beta chain was observed once. Its specificity is not known. This entry belongs to a study of T cell responses to AZD1222 COVID-19 vaccine. Overall study context: Pooled in the analysis were second doses at about 4 or about 12 weeks. Whole-study findings and limits: The donor group comprised mostly white British people and more females; the analysis possibly underestimated clonal diversity. At study baseline, merely a handful of AZD1222 recipients were seropositive.

Data came from immunoSEQ multiplex PCR; TCRdb stores just in-frame clones and leaves some out. Among around 110,000 clones, approximately 89% were seen once, and the ten largest hold approximately 22%. CDR3 length: 13 residues. Per germline, CDR1 LNHDA and CDR2 SQIVND (reference sequence). V lost 2 bases and J 6 bases, leaving 11 bases between the germline ends. This receptor was obtained from an adult in good health. The material sequenced was peripheral blood, taken on day 0 of AZD1222 vaccination. V usage is TRBV19 and J usage is TRBJ2-7, with D possibly TRBD2 on 5 matching bases. The CDR3 region has the DNA TGTGCCAGTAGTATAAGAAGGGAGTCCGAGCAGTACTTC. Translating gives CASSIRRESEQYF.